This TCR beta chain was recovered during a study of molecular identifiers for immune sequencing clone quantification. MiXCR, applied by TCRdb to the PCR reads, yields one record per CDR3 protein. The sample yields 60,000 to 70,000 distinct CDR3 sequences, 15% to 20% seen once. The CDR3 runs to 18 residues. The ends lost 11 bases at V and 3 bases at J; junction bases unmatched: 21. Germline loops: CDR1 SNHLY, CDR2 FYNNEI. This clonotype has at least ten counts. Material for sequencing was naive CD8+ T cells from blood, with Jurkat cell RNA spiked in. Subset defined: FACS-sorted CD8+CD4-CCR7+CD45RA+ naive T cells. The V and J genes are TRBV2 and TRBJ2-3, with 9 positions matching TRBD2. The TCR was taken from a human donor in good health. Some libraries in this study had Jurkat cell RNA spiked in. CDR3 region: CAAQGELAGQQFTDTQYF. The CDR3 coding sequence is TGTGCCGCCCAGGGGGAGCTAGCGGGACAGCAATTTACAGATACGCAGTATTTT.